This TCR delta chain stems from a study of γδ T cells in repeated Plasmodium falciparum infection. Overall study context: Samples were taken at baseline, before some infections, and 21 days after each.

Gammadelta T cells were flow-sorted from PBMC into Vgamma9/Vdelta2+ and Vdelta2-negative populations for bulk analysis. This clone was seen many times. Antigen unknown. Compared with germline, one end of the junction differs, possibly owing to a read error. Study-wide results and caveats: The Malian cohort came from a small rural village of predominantly one ethnic group.

Germline V gene lookup returns CDR1 TSWWSYY and CDR2 QGS. This CDR3 region has 22 residues. Both TRG and TRD chains were sequenced from each sorted sample. TCRdb re-called the multiplex PCR reads via CATT. The repertoire holds about 48,000 delta-chain clones, with 1.5% to 2% as singletons. J is TRDJ1 and V is TRDV1; 13 bases agree with TRDD3. What was sequenced was gamma-delta T cells from blood. The receptor was derived from a pool of human donors (malaria-infected and uninfected, not separated). The CDR3 protein is CALGPSFPYWGIRGSYTDKLIF. CDR3 DNA: TGCGCTCTTGGGCCTTCCTTTCCTTACTGGGGGATACGTGGTTCGTACACCGATAAACTCATCTTT.